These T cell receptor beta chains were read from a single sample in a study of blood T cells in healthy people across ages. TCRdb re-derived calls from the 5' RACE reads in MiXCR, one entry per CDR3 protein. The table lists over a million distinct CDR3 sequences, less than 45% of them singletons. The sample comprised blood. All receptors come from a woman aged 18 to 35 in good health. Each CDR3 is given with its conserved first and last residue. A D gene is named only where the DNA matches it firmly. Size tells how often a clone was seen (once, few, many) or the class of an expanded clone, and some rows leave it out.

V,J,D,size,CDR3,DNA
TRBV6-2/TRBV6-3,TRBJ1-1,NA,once,CASTDLDAEAFF,TGTGCCAGCACCGACCTGGACGCTGAAGCTTTCTTT
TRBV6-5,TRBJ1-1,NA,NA,CASSTRVSRWEAFF,TGTGCCAGCAGCACGCGCGTCTCCAGGTGGGAAGCTTTCTTT
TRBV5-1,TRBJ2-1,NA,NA,CANSYNYSEQFF,TGCGCCAACAGCTACAACTACAGTGAGCAGTTCTTC
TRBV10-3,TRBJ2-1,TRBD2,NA,CAINLGFGTSGTAEQFF,TGTGCCATCAATCTTGGTTTTGGGACTAGCGGGACGGCAGAGCAGTTCTTC
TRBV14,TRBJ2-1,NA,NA,CASSQGRGPSSYNEQFF,TGTGCCAGCAGCCAAGGGCGGGGCCCCAGCTCCTACAATGAGCAGTTCTTC
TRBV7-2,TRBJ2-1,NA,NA,CASSVGGGDNEQFF,TGTGCCAGCAGCGTAGGTGGAGGCGACAATGAGCAGTTCTTC
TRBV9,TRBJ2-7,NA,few,CASSVEGSRESYEQYF,TGTGCCAGCAGCGTAGAGGGGAGCCGGGAGTCCTACGAGCAGTACTTC
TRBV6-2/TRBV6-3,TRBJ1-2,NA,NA,CASSYSTTSYNYGYTF,TGTGCCAGCAGTTACTCGACCACCAGCTATAACTATGGCTACACCTTC
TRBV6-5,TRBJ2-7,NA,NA,CASSYSSALNYEQYF,TGTGCCAGCAGTTACTCGTCGGCCCTAAACTACGAGCAGTACTTC
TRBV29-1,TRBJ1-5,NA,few,CSVQDSPNQPQHF,TGCAGCGTTCAGGACAGCCCCAATCAGCCCCAGCATTTT
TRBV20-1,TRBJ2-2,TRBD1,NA,CSATGQASNTGELFF,TGCAGTGCTACAGGACAGGCTTCGAACACCGGGGAGCTGTTTTTT
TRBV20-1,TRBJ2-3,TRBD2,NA,CSATGLAGGWGESTDTQYF,TGCAGTGCTACAGGGCTAGCGGGAGGATGGGGGGAATCCACAGATACGCAGTATTTT
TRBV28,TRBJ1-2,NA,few,CASRFLNRVPLGYTF,TGTGCCAGCAGGTTCCTCAACAGGGTTCCTCTTGGCTACACCTTC
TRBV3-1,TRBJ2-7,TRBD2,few,CASSQEGLAVYEQYF,TGTGCCAGCAGCCAAGAAGGACTAGCGGTTTACGAGCAGTACTTC
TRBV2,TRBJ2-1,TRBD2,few,CASNLGLADSAEQFF,TGTGCCAGCAATCTGGGACTAGCGGATTCGGCTGAGCAGTTCTTC
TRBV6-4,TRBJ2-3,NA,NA,CASSDSGELTDTQYF,TGTGCCAGCAGTGACTCCGGCGAGCTCACAGATACGCAGTATTTT
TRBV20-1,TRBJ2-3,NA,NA,CSARDPLLSTQYF,TGCAGTGCTAGAGACCCTCTCTTGAGTACGCAGTATTTT
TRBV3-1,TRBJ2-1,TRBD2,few,CASSQARGVSEQFF,TGTGCCAGCAGCCAAGCTCGGGGGGTATCTGAGCAGTTCTTC
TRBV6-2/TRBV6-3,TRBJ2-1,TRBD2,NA,CASSLAGGHSEQFF,TGTGCCAGCAGTCTAGCGGGGGGGCACAGTGAGCAGTTCTTC
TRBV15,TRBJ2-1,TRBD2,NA,CATSREGLAGYNEQFF,TGTGCCACCAGCAGAGAAGGACTAGCGGGGTACAATGAGCAGTTCTTC
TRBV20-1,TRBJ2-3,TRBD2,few,CSARAVAGVTDTQYF,TGCAGTGCTAGAGCCGTAGCGGGGGTCACAGATACGCAGTATTTT